This TCR beta chain was observed in a study of cytomegalovirus exposure and HLA in healthy donors. Looking at the study overall: A preliminary data release comprised about 85 million unique TCRs obtained from HLA-typed donors.

The CDR3 has 14 residues. Trimming removed 4 bases from V and 2 bases from J, with 13 bases in between. The germline gives CDR1 SGHNT, CDR2 YYREEE (reference sequence). Points on this clone: Its antigen is undetermined.

Study-wide findings and caveats: Sequencing depth roughly uniform across donors was assumed in presence/absence analyses. Cytomegalovirus association was assigned to about 150 TCR beta chains. Apparent HLA restriction characterized most CMV-associated TCR beta chains in a later analysis.

PCR employed 60 Vbeta and 13 Jbeta primers. Profiling relied on immunoSEQ multiplex PCR, and the TCRdb table lists in-frame clones only, not all of them. The repertoire consists of 100,000 to 120,000 clones, with around 78% occurring once and the leading ten covering roughly 1.2%. Sequencing was carried out using PBMCs. The chain recombines TRBV5-4 with TRBJ2-7, with a possible D match to TRBD2 (6 bases). The origin of this receptor is a woman under 40 in good health and CMV-seronegative. CDR3 region: CASSNPGLAYEQYF. CDR3 coding DNA: TGTGCCAGCAGCAACCCGGGACTTGCCTACGAGCAGTACTTC. The whole variable domain, remainder taken from reference TRBV5-4 and TRBJ2-7, is ETGVTQSPTHLIKTRGQQVTLRCSSQSGHNTVSWYQQALGQGPQFIFQYYREEENGRGNFPPRFSGLQFPNYSSELNVNALELDDSALYLCASSNPGLAYEQYFGPGTRLTVT.